This TCR beta chain was sequenced for a study of identical twins. One entry per CDR3 protein, called by TCRdb with MiXCR from the 5' RACE reads. The table includes approximately 500,000 distinct CDR3 sequences, around 24% detected once. The sample was also linked to a second study, of T cells expressing NK-cell markers. That paper adds: CD3+CD56+NKG2C+, CD3+CD56+NKG2C- and CD3+CD56-NKG2C+ T cells, once sorted, supplied the TCR beta repertoires.

Material for sequencing was CD4+ T cells sorted from blood. This receptor was obtained from a woman younger than 35 in good health.

CDR3 in DNA: TGTGCCAGCAGCCAAGTTCGAGATAACACCGGGGAGCTGTTTTTT. Protein sequence: CASSQVRDNTGELFF. This chain links TRBV14 with TRBJ2-2, with D unresolved. Per germline, CDR1 SGHDN and CDR2 FVKESK. This CDR3 is built from 15 residues. Trimming removed 1 base at V and 2 bases at J, with 8 bases between. The whole variable domain, remainder taken from reference TRBV14 and TRBJ2-2, is EAGVTQFPSHSVIEKGQTVTLRCDPISGHDNLYWYRRVMGKEIKFLLHFVKESKQDESGMPNNRFLAERTGGTYSTLKVQPAELEDSGVYFCASSQVRDNTGELFFGEGSRLTVL.